The rows below give T cell receptor beta chains drawn from one sample of a study of blood T cell repertoires in COVID-19. Clones were sequenced by immunoSEQ multiplex PCR, and TCRdb holds only the in-frame ones, with some missing. The table lists around 71,000 clones, approximately 85% of them singletons. The sequencing sample was made of peripheral blood. The receptors originated from a man of 80 years or more with acute or convalescent COVID-19. Both conserved end residues are part of each CDR3. D genes are given only for firm matches. The size field is filled for only some rows; it gives once, few, many or a size class.

abundance	d_gene	v_gene	j_gene	CDR3nt	CDR3aa
NA	NA	TRBV5-4	TRBJ2-5	TGTGCCAGCAGCTTGGCCGGCTCCCTCGGGGAGACCCAGTACTTC	CASSLAGSLGETQYF
NA	NA	TRBV10-3	TRBJ2-1	TGTGCCAGCGAAAAAGGGACTGGGTCCTACAATGAGCAGTTCTTC	CASEKGTGSYNEQFF
NA	NA	TRBV19	TRBJ2-5	TGTGCCAGTAGTAACCAACAGGGCGACCAAGAGACCCAGTACTTC	CASSNQQGDQETQYF
medium-sized	NA	TRBV11-3	TRBJ2-1	TGTGCCAGCAGCTTAGCGGGGAACAATGAGCAGTTCTTC	CASSLAGNNEQFF
NA	TRBD1	TRBV9	TRBJ2-7	TGTGCCAGCAGCGCCAACTCCGGGACAGGGAGCTCCTACGAGCAGTACTTC	CASSANSGTGSSYEQYF
few	TRBD1	TRBV7-9	TRBJ2-1	TGTGCCAGCAGCTTAGTCCGGGACAGTTCCTACAATGAGCAGTTCTTC	CASSLVRDSSYNEQFF
NA	NA	TRBV10-3	TRBJ2-7	TGTGCCATCAGAGTAACAGCCTCCTACGAGCAGTACTTC	CAIRVTASYEQYF
NA	NA	TRBV19	TRBJ2-1	TGTGCCAGTAGTATAGCAAGCGGGTCCTACAATGAGCAGTTCTTC	CASSIASGSYNEQFF
once	NA	TRBV29-1	TRBJ2-1	TGCAGCGTTGAAGATCTCGCATCTCAGGGGAATGAGCAGTTCTTC	CSVEDLASQGNEQFF
NA	TRBD1	TRBV19	TRBJ1-2	TGTGCCAGTAGCGCATCGACAGGGGTACACTATGGCTACACCTTC	CASSASTGVHYGYTF